This entry lists 14 T cell receptor beta chains sequenced from one sample in a study of T cell repertoires in cytomegalovirus infection. TCRdb passed the reads through MiXCR, listing each CDR3 protein once. The top ten clones hold over 10% of a sample with 700,000 to 950,000 distinct CDR3 sequences, approximately 32% of them seen once. These TCRs are of unknown antigen specificity. The sample consisted of cultured CD8+ T cells from PBMCs, taken from culture after CMV antigen stimulation. The origin of the receptors is a human donor in good health (CMV status not recorded). Some clones in this sample may be carry-over from other donors' samples.

This clonotype was observed a handful of times. The V call is TRBV5-6, the J call TRBJ2-5; D is uncertain. V was trimmed by 0 bases and J by 5 bases, leaving 8 bases between them. Germline V gene lookup returns CDR1 SGHDT and CDR2 YYEEEE. The CDR3 length is 13 residues. CDR3 loop: CASSLDDWETQYF. DNA for the CDR3: TGTGCCAGCAGCTTGGACGACTGGGAGACCCAGTACTTC.

This clonotype is a singleton in its sample. The junction shows a germline mismatch at one end, possibly a read error. The chain uses TRBV6-1 and TRBJ1-5, with TRBD1 matching over 10 bases. This CDR3 has 13 residues. Germline CDR1 MNHNS, CDR2 SASEGT. The CDR3, as DNA: TGTGTCAGCGTGGACAGGGGGTATCAGCCCCAGCATTTT. As protein: CVSVDRGYQPQHF.

This clonotype was seen only a few times. This chain connects TRBV5-5 to TRBJ2-2; D might be TRBD2 (6 bases). This CDR3 contains 18 residues. The germline V gene encodes CDR1 SGHKS and CDR2 YYEKEE (reference sequence). V lost 4 bases to trimming and J lost 6 bases, with 25 bases between them. Written as DNA, the CDR3 is TGTGCCAGCAGCCCCGGGGGTCGGATAATCTCCCGTCCCGGGGAGCTGTTTTTT. Encoded protein: CASSPGGRIISRPGELFF.

V is TRBV12-3 or TRBV12-4 and J is TRBJ1-2; D call uncertain. The CDR3 is 14 amino acids. The V and J ends lost 10 bases and 0 bases respectively, with 15 bases between them. CDR3 amino acids: CATIPHTPNYGYTF. The DNA of the CDR3 is TGTGCCACCATACCCCACACACCTAACTATGGCTACACCTTC.

This clonotype has just a few counts. The J gene is TRBJ2-1, the V gene TRBV4-1; D unresolved. Germline V gene lookup returns CDR1 MGHRA and CDR2 YSYEKL. The CDR3 sequence is 19 residues long. V dropped 1 base and J dropped 3 bases, with 22 bases sitting between them. The CDR3 bases are TGCGCCAGCAGCCAAGTGTACCCTCCACAGATGGGAATCTACAATGAGCAGTTCTTC. It codes for CASSQVYPPQMGIYNEQFF.

This chain links TRBV11-2 with TRBJ2-7; 10 bases match TRBD2. In germline, CDR1 is SGHAT, CDR2 FQNNGV. This CDR3 has 17 amino acids. V shed 2 bases, J shed 3 bases, and the junction held 10 bases outside the gene matches. The CDR3 here is CASSLSLAGDADYEQYV. The CDR3 nucleotides read TGTGCCAGCAGCTTAAGTCTAGCGGGGGATGCGGACTACGAGCAGTACGTC.

This clonotype was seen a handful of times. The chain is built from TRBV2 and TRBJ2-5, with 11 bases matching TRBD2. J was trimmed by 2 bases and V by 6 bases; bases with no gene match: 8. Germline V lookup: CDR1 SNHLY, CDR2 FYNNEI. The CDR3 has 16 residues. CDR3: CASRFSSGGSQETQYF. CDR3 nucleotides: TGTGCCAGCAGGTTTTCTAGCGGGGGGTCGCAAGAGACCCAGTACTTC. Looking up the rest from reference TRBV2 and TRBJ2-5 gives the full variable domain: EPEVTQTPSHQVTQMGQEVILRCVPISNHLYFYWYRQILGQKVEFLVSFYNNEISEKSEIFDDQFSVERPDGSNFTLKIRSTKLEDSAMYFCASRFSSGGSQETQYFGPGTRLLVL.

The chain recombines TRBV10-2 with TRBJ2-2, with D possibly TRBD2 on 5 matching bases. Per the germline V gene, CDR1 is WSHSY and CDR2 is SAAADI. This CDR3 has 17 amino acids. Trimming took 2 bases from V and 0 from J, leaving 13 bases between them. In DNA, the CDR3 is TGCGCCAGCAGTGAGCCGGGGAGCCAGACGAACACCGGGGAGCTGTTTTTT. Its protein product is CASSEPGSQTNTGELFF.

The chain carries TRBV6-2 or TRBV6-3 and TRBJ2-7; no definite D call. The germline V gene has CDR1 MNHEY and CDR2 SVGEGT. This CDR3 is built from 15 residues. The CDR3 nucleotides are TGTGTCAGCAGTTACTCGATCGGCAGTTCCTACGAGCAGTACGTC. Residues: CVSSYSIGSSYEQYV.

The CDR3 is CASSFGTGDRTEAFF. In nucleotides, the CDR3 is TGTGCCAGTAGTTTTGGGACAGGGGACCGCACTGAAGCTTTCTTT. The chain links TRBV19 to TRBJ1-1, with 10 bases fitting TRBD1. CDR3 length equals 15 residues. The ends lost 5 bases at V and 4 bases at J; junction bases unmatched: 7. Germline CDR1 is LNHDA and CDR2 is SQIVND (reference sequence).

Written as DNA, the CDR3 is TGTGCCACCAGTGGGGCCTCGGGAGGGTATCACACCGGGGAGCTGTTTTTT. Protein: CATSGASGGYHTGELFF. The chain recombines TRBV24-1 with TRBJ2-2, with 8 positions matching TRBD2. Germline CDR1 reads KGHDR; CDR2 reads SFDVKD. The CDR3 has 17 amino acids. V shed 5 bases and J 3 bases; nucleotides not matched to a gene: 10.

This clonotype showed up many times. The chain recombines TRBV7-2 with TRBJ2-1; D gene unclear. With 5 bases removed from V and 4 bases from J, the gap between germline ends came to 18 bases. The CDR3 consists of 16 residues. The germline V gene encodes CDR1 SGHTA and CDR2 FQGNSA. Here the CDR3 reads CASSPYGGRWYNEQFF. In DNA form, the CDR3 reads TGTGCCAGCAGCCCCTATGGTGGGCGTTGGTACAATGAGCAGTTCTTC.

Only a few counts were recorded for this clonotype. This chain uses TRBV11-2 with TRBJ2-1, with D perhaps matching TRBD1 (6 bases). Germline CDR1 is SGHAT and CDR2 is FQNNGV. The CDR3 contains 13 residues. The V and J ends lost 5 bases and 7 bases respectively, with 12 bases between them. CDR3 amino acids: CASSATGLNEQFF. In nucleotides, the CDR3 is TGTGCCAGCAGCGCAACAGGGTTGAATGAGCAGTTCTTC.

This clonotype has just a few counts. The CDR3 region has the DNA TGTGCCAGCAGTTACTCTCGACTACAGGAGCTGTTTTTT. It specifies CASSYSRLQELFF. The gene calls are TRBV6-2 or TRBV6-3 and TRBJ2-2, with D possibly being TRBD2 (5 bases). The V gene lost 0 bases and the J gene lost 10 bases, with 9 bases spanning the gap. CDR1 is MNHEY and CDR2 is SVGEGT in the germline V gene. CDR3 length equals 13 residues.